A single sample is the source of the 11 T cell receptor beta chains below, sequenced in a study of human T cells and chemical hapten exposure. TCRdb passed the RACE reads through MiXCR, listing each CDR3 protein once. The sample carries roughly 50,000 distinct CDR3 sequences, more than 9.5% recorded once. Time point of the sample: patch test 1, 2 weeks after DPC sensitization. The treatment here: therapeutic diphenylcyclopropenone sensitization with weekly scalp DPC. Total RNA was extracted from unfractionated whole blood. This specimen consisted of whole blood, obtained in connection with sensitization to the hapten diphenylcyclopropenone (DPC). The receptors stem from a woman between 40 and 50 years old with alopecia areata. Some clones in this sample may be carry-over from other donors' samples.

The gene calls are TRBV29-1 and TRBJ2-2, with D tentatively TRBD1 (6 bases). In germline, CDR1 is SQVTM, CDR2 ANQGSEA. The CDR3 sequence is 13 residues long. V was cut by 7 bases and J by 0 bases, with 9 bases left in between. The CDR3 protein is CSGGQPNTGELFF. CDR3 bases: TGCAGCGGAGGACAGCCGAACACCGGGGAGCTGTTTTTT.

This clonotype was detected many times. The rearrangement joins TRBV2 to TRBJ1-5; 11 bases line up with TRBD1. The V gene's germline CDR1 is SNHLY and CDR2 FYNNEI. This CDR3 contains 14 residues. The ends lost 8 bases at V and 10 bases at J; junction bases unmatched: 10. DNA for the CDR3: TGTGCCAGCTCCGGGACAGGGGGAATCAGCCCCCAGCATTTT. It codes for CASSGTGGISPQHF.

This clonotype appeared many times. The V and J genes are TRBV19 and TRBJ1-1, with D perhaps TRBD1 (6 bases). Germline V lookup: CDR1 LNHDA, CDR2 SQIVND (reference sequence). V shed 5 bases and J shed 10 bases, with 14 bases lying between them. The CDR3 contains 12 residues. CDR3 protein: CASSLQGGPAFF. CDR3 bases: TGTGCCAGTAGTCTGCAAGGGGGGCCAGCTTTCTTT. Filled out from reference TRBV19 and TRBJ1-1, the complete variable domain reads DGGITQSPKYLFRKEGQNVTLSCEQNLNHDAMYWYRQDPGQGLRLIYYSQIVNDFQKGDIAEGYSVSREKKESFPLTVTSAQKNPTAFYLCASSLQGGPAFFGQGTRLTVV.

The rearrangement uses TRBV6-1 and TRBJ1-5; D is unclear. The length of the CDR3 is 14 residues. Trimming shortened V by 6 bases and J by 3 bases, and 12 bases separated the two germline ends. CDR1 is MNHNS and CDR2 is SASEGT in the germline V gene. CDR3 amino acids: CASRGTVDNQPQHF. In DNA, the CDR3 is TGTGCCAGCAGGGGAACGGTGGACAATCAGCCCCAGCATTTT.

This clonotype showed up just a few times. The chain uses TRBV11-2 and TRBJ2-3; TRBD2 matches 9 bases. CDR3 length: 16 amino acids. In germline, CDR1 is SGHAT, CDR2 FQNNGV. V shed 5 bases, J shed 3 bases, and the junction held 9 bases outside the gene matches. The CDR3 nucleotides are TGTGCCAGCAGCCTAGTGCGGGGGGGCCTAACAGATACGCAGTATTTT. Translating it yields CASSLVRGGLTDTQYF.

V is TRBV29-1 and J is TRBJ1-5; a weak D match, TRBD1 (5 bases). Trimming left V 5 bases short and J 2 bases short, with 10 bases between. CDR1 and CDR2 (germline): SQVTM, ANQGSEA. This CDR3 region has 13 residues. The CDR3 bases are TGCAGCGTTCTTGGGGCTGGCAATCAGCCCCAGCATTTT. Translating gives CSVLGAGNQPQHF.

This clonotype has ten or more counts. This rearrangement joins TRBV12-3 or TRBV12-4 to TRBJ2-1; TRBD1 matches at 8 bases. CDR3 length: 16 amino acids. V lost 4 bases and J lost 4; bases outside the gene matches: 9. CDR3 amino acids: CASSWFSGTGYNEQFF. The DNA for the CDR3 is TGTGCCAGCAGTTGGTTCTCCGGGACAGGATACAATGAGCAGTTCTTC.

This clonotype has at least ten counts. The chain has TRBV29-1 and TRBJ1-3, with D possibly TRBD1 on 5 matching bases. CDR1 is SQVTM, CDR2 ANQGSEA, per germline. V lost 3 bases and J lost 4, with 13 bases in between. The CDR3 sequence is 14 residues long. For the CDR3, the DNA is TGCAGCGTTGATGGTGCAGGGAGCGGAAACACCATATATTTT. It codes for CSVDGAGSGNTIYF.

The rearrangement uses TRBV7-2 and TRBJ2-1, with a possible D match to TRBD2 (5 bases). Germline V gene sequence: CDR1 SGHTA, CDR2 FQGNSA. The germline V and J ends were trimmed by 6 bases and 4 bases, with 13 bases remaining between them. CDR3 length equals 14 residues. CDR3 bases: TGTGCCAGCAGTACTAGGGCGGGTTACAATGAGCAGTTCTTC. This codes for CASSTRAGYNEQFF.

This clonotype was picked up a small number of times. The J gene is TRBJ2-7, the V gene TRBV6-1; maybe TRBD2 (6 bases). V lost 8 bases and J 2 bases, leaving 19 bases between the germline ends. The germline gives CDR1 MNHNS, CDR2 SASEGT. The CDR3 sequence is 15 residues long. Here the CDR3 reads CASGVSGGIPYEQYF. In DNA, the CDR3 is TGTGCCAGCGGAGTCTCTGGCGGGATACCCTACGAGCAGTACTTC.

There are many counts of this clonotype. The chain joins TRBV9 to TRBJ2-5, with a tentative D call TRBD1 (6 bases). The CDR3 is made up of 15 amino acids. Germline V gene data show CDR1 as SGDLS and CDR2 as YYNGEE. V lost 4 bases and J lost 1, with 14 bases in between. DNA of the CDR3: TGTGCCAGCAGCATTCTCTCGACAGGCCAAGAGACCCAGTACTTC. This sequence encodes CASSILSTGQETQYF. The variable domain in full, with the rest retrieved from reference TRBV9 and TRBJ2-5, is DSGVTQTPKHLITATGQRVTLRCSPRSGDLSVYWYQQSLDQGLQFLIQYYNGEERAKGNILERFSAQQFPDLHSELNLSSLELGDSALYFCASSILSTGQETQYFGPGTRLLVL.